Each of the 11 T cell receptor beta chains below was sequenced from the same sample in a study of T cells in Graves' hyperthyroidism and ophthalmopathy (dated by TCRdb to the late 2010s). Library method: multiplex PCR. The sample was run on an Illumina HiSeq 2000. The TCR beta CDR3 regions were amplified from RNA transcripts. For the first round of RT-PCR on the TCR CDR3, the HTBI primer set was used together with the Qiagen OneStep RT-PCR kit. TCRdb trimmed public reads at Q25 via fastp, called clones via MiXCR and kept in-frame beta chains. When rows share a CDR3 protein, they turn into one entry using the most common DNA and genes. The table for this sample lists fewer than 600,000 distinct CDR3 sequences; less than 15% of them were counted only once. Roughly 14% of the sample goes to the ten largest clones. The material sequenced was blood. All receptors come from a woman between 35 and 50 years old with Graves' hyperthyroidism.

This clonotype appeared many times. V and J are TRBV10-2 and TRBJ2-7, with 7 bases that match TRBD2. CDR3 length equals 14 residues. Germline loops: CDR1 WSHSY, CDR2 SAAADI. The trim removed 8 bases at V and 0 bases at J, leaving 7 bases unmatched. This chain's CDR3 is CASVSREGSYEQYF. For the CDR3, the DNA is TGCGCCAGCGTCTCCAGGGAGGGCTCCTACGAGCAGTACTTC.

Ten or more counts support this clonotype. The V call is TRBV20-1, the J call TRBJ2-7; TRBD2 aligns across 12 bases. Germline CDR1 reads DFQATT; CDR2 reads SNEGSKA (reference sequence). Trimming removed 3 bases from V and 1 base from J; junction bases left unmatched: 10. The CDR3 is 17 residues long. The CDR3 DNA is TGCAGTGCTAGCCCCGGACTAGCGGGGCCTACTTCCTACGAGCAGTACTTC. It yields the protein CSASPGLAGPTSYEQYF.

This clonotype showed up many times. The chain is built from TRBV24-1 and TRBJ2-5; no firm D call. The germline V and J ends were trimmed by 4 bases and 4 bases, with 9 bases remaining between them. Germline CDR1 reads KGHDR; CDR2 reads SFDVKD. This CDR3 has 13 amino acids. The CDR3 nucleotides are TGTGCCACCAGTGAACCTCCGCTAGAGACCCAGTACTTC. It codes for CATSEPPLETQYF.

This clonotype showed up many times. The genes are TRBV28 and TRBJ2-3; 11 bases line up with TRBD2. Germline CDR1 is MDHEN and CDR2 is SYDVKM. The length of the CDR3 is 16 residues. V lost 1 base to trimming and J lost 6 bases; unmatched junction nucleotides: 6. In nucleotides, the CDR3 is TGTGCCAGCAGTTTATCCCTTAGCGGGAGGGGCGATACGCAGTATTTT. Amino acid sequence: CASSLSLSGRGDTQYF.

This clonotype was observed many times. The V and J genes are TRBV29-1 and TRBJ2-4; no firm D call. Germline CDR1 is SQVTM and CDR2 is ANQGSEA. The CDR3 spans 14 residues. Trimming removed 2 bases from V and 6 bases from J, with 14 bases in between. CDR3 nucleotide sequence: TGCAGCGTTGAATTCGTTTTTGCCCGAAACATTCAGTACTTC. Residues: CSVEFVFARNIQYF.

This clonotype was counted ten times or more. CDR3: CATSSYRGRGANVLTF. The DNA of the CDR3 is TGTGCCACCAGCAGCTACAGGGGCCGCGGGGCCAACGTCCTGACTTTC. The chain combines TRBV15 with TRBJ2-6; 7 positions agree with TRBD1. This CDR3 has 16 amino acids. Germline CDR1 reads LNHNV; CDR2 reads YYDKDF (reference sequence). The V gene end was trimmed by 3 bases and the J gene end by 4 bases; junction bases not matched to a gene: 6.

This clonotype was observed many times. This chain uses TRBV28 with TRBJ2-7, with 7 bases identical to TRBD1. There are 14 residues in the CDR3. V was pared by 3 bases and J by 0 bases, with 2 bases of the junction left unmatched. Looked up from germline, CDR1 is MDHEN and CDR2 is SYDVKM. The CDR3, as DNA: TGTGCCAGCAGTTTGAGGGACAGCTCCTACGAGCAGTACTTC. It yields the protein CASSLRDSSYEQYF.

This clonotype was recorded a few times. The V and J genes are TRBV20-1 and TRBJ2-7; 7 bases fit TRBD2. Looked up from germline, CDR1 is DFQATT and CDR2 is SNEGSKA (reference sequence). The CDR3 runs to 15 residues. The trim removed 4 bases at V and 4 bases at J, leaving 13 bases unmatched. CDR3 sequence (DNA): TGCAGTGCTAAATTTTCGAGCGGGAACAATTACGAGCAGTACTTC. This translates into CSAKFSSGNNYEQYF.

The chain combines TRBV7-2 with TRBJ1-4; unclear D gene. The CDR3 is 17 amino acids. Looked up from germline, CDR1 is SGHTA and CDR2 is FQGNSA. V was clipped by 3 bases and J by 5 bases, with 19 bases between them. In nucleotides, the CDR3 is TGTGCCAGCAGCTTTATGGGAGACTCCAAAACAAATGAAAAACTGTTTTTT. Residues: CASSFMGDSKTNEKLFF.

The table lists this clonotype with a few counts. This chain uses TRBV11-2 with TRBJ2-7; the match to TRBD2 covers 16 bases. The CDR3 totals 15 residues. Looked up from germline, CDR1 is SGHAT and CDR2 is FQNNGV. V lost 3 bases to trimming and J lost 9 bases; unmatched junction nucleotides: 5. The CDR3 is CASSFDGTSGRGQYF. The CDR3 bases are TGTGCCAGCAGCTTCGACGGGACTAGCGGGAGGGGGCAGTACTTC. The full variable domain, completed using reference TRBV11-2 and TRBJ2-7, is EAGVAQSPRYKIIEKRQSVAFWCNPISGHATLYWYQQILGQGPKLLIQFQNNGVVDDSQLPKDRFSAERLKGVDSTLKIQPAKLEDSAVYLCASSFDGTSGRGQYFGPGTRLTVT.

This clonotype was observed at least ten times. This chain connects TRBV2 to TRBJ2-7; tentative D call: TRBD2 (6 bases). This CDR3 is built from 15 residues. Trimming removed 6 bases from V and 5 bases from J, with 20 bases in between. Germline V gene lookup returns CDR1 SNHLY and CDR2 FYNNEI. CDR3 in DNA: TGTGCCAGCAGCCAGACTAGTTCAATTCGTGACGAGCAGTACTTC. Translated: CASSQTSSIRDEQYF.